This record concerns one TCR beta chain sequence. Antigen unknown. cDNA reverse transcribed from extracted RNA served as the sequencing template. Clones were sequenced by immunoSEQ multiplex PCR, and TCRdb holds only the in-frame ones, with some missing. This table holds 110,000 or so clones, less than 45% found once. The data were obtained in a study of CD8+ T cells in alopecia areata. General study findings and limits: Affected lesional scalp, above all in alopecia totalis/universalis, was more clonal than normal scalp. TCRs were shared less clearly across patients than in mice, possibly for HLA-related reasons.

Trimming left V 4 bases short and J 5 bases short, with 8 bases between. The CDR3 sequence is 12 residues long. Germline V gene sequence: CDR1 SGHAT, CDR2 FQNNGV. The material sequenced was CD4+ T cells sorted from blood. The clonotype was recovered from a human donor with alopecia areata. This sequence joins TRBV11-2 and TRBJ2-5; D unresolved. CDR3 region: CASSSRLETQYF. CDR3 DNA: TGTGCCAGCAGCTCGCGGTTGGAGACCCAGTACTTC.